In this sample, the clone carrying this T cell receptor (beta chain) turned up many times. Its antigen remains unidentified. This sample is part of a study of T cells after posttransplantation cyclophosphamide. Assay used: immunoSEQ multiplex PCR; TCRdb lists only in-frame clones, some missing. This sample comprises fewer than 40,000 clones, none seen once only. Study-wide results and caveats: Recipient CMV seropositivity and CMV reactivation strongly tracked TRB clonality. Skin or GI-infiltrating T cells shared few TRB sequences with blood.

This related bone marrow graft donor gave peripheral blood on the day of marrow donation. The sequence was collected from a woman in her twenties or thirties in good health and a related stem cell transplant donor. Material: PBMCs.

CDR3 in DNA: TGTGCCAGCAGCGGACAGGGTAATTCACCCCTCCACTTT. It yields the protein CASSGQGNSPLHF. The genes are TRBV12-3 or TRBV12-4 and TRBJ1-6; TRBD1 agrees at 8 bases. CDR3 length: 13 amino acids. With V trimmed by 6 bases and J by 6 bases, 1 base remained unmatched.